Below are 25 T cell receptor beta chains sequenced from a single sample in a study of technical replicates of blood from a handful of donors (dated by TCRdb to about 2017). The method was the immunoSEQ multiplex PCR assay. What TCRdb holds here is the immuneACCESS table cut down to in-frame rearrangements. Part of the clones is not present; checked against another copy, under half of the missing clones reflect an unresolved V gene, and the others are unexplained. The sample table records around 90,000 clones; just under 95% of these occur just once. The ten largest clones add up to more than 0.2% of the sample. The source material was T cells isolated from PBMCs. All receptors derive from a human donor in good health.

This sequence joins TRBV6-1 and TRBJ1-2; 8 positions match TRBD1. CDR3 size: 15 residues. V was pared by 2 bases and J by 6 bases, with 8 bases of the junction left unmatched. Germline V CDR1 and CDR2: MNHNS, SASEGT. CDR3 in amino acids: CASSEQGTGPHGYTF. The CDR3 bases are TGTGCCAGCAGTGAACAGGGGACAGGTCCCCATGGCTACACCTTC.

This sequence joins TRBV7-6 and TRBJ1-1; the D is unclear. Per the germline V gene, CDR1 is SGHVS and CDR2 is FNYEAQ. The CDR3 has 13 residues. The V end was cut by 3 bases, the J end by 10 bases, with 15 bases between. CDR3 sequence (DNA): TGTGCCAGCAGCTTTGGCGACGCGGCGGGAGCTTTCTTT. Its translation: CASSFGDAAGAFF.

This clone occurred once. The CDR3 loop is CASSPWTSGRSYNEQFF. CDR3 coding DNA: TGTGCCAGCTCACCATGGACTAGCGGGAGGTCCTACAATGAGCAGTTCTTC. The chain uses TRBV18 and TRBJ2-1; 14 bases are shared with TRBD2. With 2 bases clipped from V and 1 base from J, the junction kept 1 base outside the gene matches. The length of the CDR3 is 17 residues. The germline CDR1 and CDR2 sequences are KGHSH and LQKENI.

This clone was detected once. The rearrangement uses TRBV19 and TRBJ2-3; TRBD1 agrees at 7 bases. Trimming at V came to 5 bases and at J to 0 bases, leaving 5 bases not matched to a gene. Germline loops: CDR1 LNHDA, CDR2 SQIVND (reference sequence). There are 15 residues in the CDR3. DNA of the CDR3: TGTGCCAGTAGTCCGAGGGACAGCAGCACAGATACGCAGTATTTT. Translating gives CASSPRDSSTDTQYF.

The V and J genes are TRBV9 and TRBJ1-3; a weak D match, TRBD1 (6 bases). Germline V CDR1 and CDR2: SGDLS, YYNGEE. The CDR3 length is 17 residues. V lost 4 bases and J 0 bases, leaving 17 bases between the germline ends. The CDR3 sequence is CASSLPQDSSSGNTIYF. The DNA for the CDR3 is TGTGCCAGCAGCTTGCCCCAGGACAGCTCCTCTGGAAACACCATATATTTT.

This chain links TRBV20-1 with TRBJ2-7; 7 bases match TRBD1. Trimming cost V 5 bases and J 6 bases; bases outside gene matches: 4. The CDR3 runs 11 residues. The germline CDR1 and CDR2 sequences are DFQATT and SNEGSKA (reference sequence). CDR3 sequence (DNA): TGCAGTGCTGCTACAGGGGCCGAGCAGTACTTC. Translating gives CSAATGAEQYF.

V gene TRBV27 combines with J gene TRBJ1-2; D not resolved. V gave up 2 bases and J gave up 4 bases, with 17 bases separating them. Germline CDR1 MNHEY, CDR2 SMNVEV (reference sequence). CDR3 length equals 16 residues. The CDR3 DNA follows: TGTGCCAGCAGTTTAAATCCCCTACAGACCGTCTATGGCTACACCTTC. Residues: CASSLNPLQTVYGYTF.

J is TRBJ2-2 and V is TRBV27; 11 nucleotides align to TRBD1. V was pared by 4 bases and J by 1 base, with 5 bases of the junction left unmatched. The CDR3 loop spans 17 amino acids. Looked up from germline, CDR1 is MNHEY and CDR2 is SMNVEV (reference sequence). CDR3 residues: CASSWTGGSLNTGELFF. CDR3 DNA sequence: TGTGCCAGCAGTTGGACAGGGGGCAGCTTGAACACCGGGGAGCTGTTTTTT.

This clone was counted only a few times. This chain links TRBV7-2 with TRBJ2-7; 8 nucleotides align to TRBD1. Germline V gene lookup returns CDR1 SGHTA and CDR2 FQGNSA. V dropped 7 bases and J dropped 4; count of bases not matched to a gene: 9. The CDR3 has 14 residues. CDR3 amino acids: CASNRDRREYEQYF. The CDR3 DNA reads as TGTGCCAGCAACCGGGACAGGAGGGAGTACGAGCAGTACTTC.

The CDR3 loop reads CASSGFSGTSGNTGELFF. The CDR3 nucleotides are TGTGCCAGCAGTGGCTTCTCAGGGACTAGCGGTAACACCGGGGAGCTGTTTTTT. The rearrangement uses TRBV28 and TRBJ2-2; TRBD2 aligns across 11 bases. V was clipped by 5 bases and J by 2 bases; unmatched bases: 10. CDR3 size: 18 residues. Germline V lookup: CDR1 MDHEN, CDR2 SYDVKM. Together with reference TRBV28 and TRBJ2-2, the CDR3 gives the full variable domain: DVKVTQSSRYLVKRTGEKVFLECVQDMDHENMFWYRQDPGLGLRLIYFSYDVKMKEKGDIPEGYSVSREKKERFSLILESASTNQTSMYLCASSGFSGTSGNTGELFFGEGSRLTVL.

Only one count was recorded for this clone. This rearrangement joins TRBV4-2 to TRBJ2-3; a possible D gene is TRBD2 (6 bases). The CDR3 covers 16 residues. The V end was cut by 2 bases, the J end by 2 bases, with 14 bases between. Per germline, CDR1 LGHNA and CDR2 YNFKEQ. The CDR3 region has the DNA TGTGCCAGCAGCCAATCTAGCGAATATCTCACAGATACGCAGTATTTT. It is translated as CASSQSSEYLTDTQYF.

This clone has a single count. The J gene is TRBJ2-7, the V gene TRBV15, with D uncertain. The CDR3 loop spans 16 amino acids. Germline CDR1 LNHNV, CDR2 YYDKDF (reference sequence). Deletions cut 2 bases from V and 2 bases from J, with 16 bases between. The CDR3 sequence: CATSRPYLSGAYEQYF. Written as DNA, the CDR3 is TGTGCCACCAGCAGACCCTATCTCTCCGGAGCCTACGAGCAGTACTTC.

V is TRBV14 and J is TRBJ2-7, with no clear D. The CDR3 contains 12 residues. The V gene lost 2 bases and the J gene lost 4 bases, with 6 bases spanning the gap. Looked up from germline, CDR1 is SGHDN and CDR2 is FVKESK. The CDR3: CASSQTRYEQYF. The CDR3 DNA reads TGTGCCAGCAGCCAAACACGTTACGAGCAGTACTTC.

The chain uses TRBV12-5 and TRBJ1-2; the D is unclear. V dropped 6 bases and J dropped 7 bases, with 15 bases sitting between them. This CDR3 has 13 amino acids. CDR1 and CDR2 from the germline V gene are LGHNT and FRNRAP. CDR3 DNA: TGTGCTAGTGGCCTTGGGGAGGCAGGTGGCTACACCTTC. Amino acids: CASGLGEAGGYTF.

J is TRBJ1-1 and V is TRBV25-1; TRBD1 matches at 7 bases. V lost 5 bases and J lost 1; bases outside the gene matches: 4. This CDR3 is built from 14 residues. CDR1 is MGHDK, CDR2 SYGVNS, per germline. In DNA form, the CDR3 reads TGTGCCAGCAGTCTGGGACAGAGGAACACTGAAGCTTTCTTT. Its translation: CASSLGQRNTEAFF.

The rearrangement links TRBV7-8 to TRBJ2-7; 7 nucleotides match TRBD1. Germline V gene lookup returns CDR1 SGHVS and CDR2 FQNEAQ. With 3 bases clipped from V and 0 bases from J, the junction kept 11 bases outside the gene matches. The CDR3 loop spans 17 amino acids. CDR3 DNA: TGTGCCAGCAGCTTTACTAAAGACAGGGCCAGCTCCTACGAGCAGTACTTC. Protein sequence: CASSFTKDRASSYEQYF.

Points on this clone: No conserved phenylalanine or tryptophan is present at the end of the CDR3, so a read error is the likely explanation. The DNA is omitted, as the CDR3 cannot be located on it reliably, and the CDR3 follows TCRdb's listing. CDR3 amino acids: CASSESAAVN. The chain couples TRBV2 to TRBJ2-3; TRBD2, the table's D call, lacks a check against the DNA. A total of 10 residues make up the CDR3, ends included. From germline, CDR1 is SNHLY and CDR2 FYNNEI.

This clone has just a few counts. The CDR3 is CASRGLDRGSQPQHF. Written as DNA, the CDR3 is TGTGCCAGCAGGGGCCTGGACAGGGGAAGTCAGCCCCAGCATTTT. The chain couples TRBV27 to TRBJ1-5; 9 bases match TRBD1. CDR1 is MNHEY and CDR2 is SMNVEV in the germline V gene (reference sequence). Germline trimming cut 6 bases from V and 6 bases from J; bases unmatched to any gene: 9. The CDR3 totals 15 residues.

Only a few counts were recorded for this clone. V and J are TRBV6-1 and TRBJ1-1; D ambiguous. Trimming left V 5 bases short and J 5 bases short, with 9 bases between. CDR3 length: 12 amino acids. Germline CDR1 is MNHNS and CDR2 is SASEGT. The DNA of the CDR3 is TGTGCCAGCAGTCTGCGGGTGACTGAAGCTTTCTTT. Amino acids: CASSLRVTEAFF.

J is TRBJ2-7 and V is TRBV15, with TRBD2 identical over 10 bases. The CDR3 is made up of 17 amino acids. V lost 0 bases to trimming and J lost 2 bases; unmatched junction nucleotides: 7. CDR1 is LNHNV and CDR2 is YYDKDF in the germline V gene (reference sequence). CDR3 nucleotide sequence: TGTGCCACCAGCAGAGATCGGGGGGGGACTAGCGCCTACGAGCAGTACTTC. Residues: CATSRDRGGTSAYEQYF.

V gene TRBV5-1 combines with J gene TRBJ1-1, with D possibly being TRBD1 (5 bases). This CDR3 has 16 residues. V lost 5 bases, J lost 2 bases, and 19 bases lay in between. CDR1 SGHRS and CDR2 YFSETQ come from the germline V gene. The DNA for the CDR3 is TGCGCCAGCAGATTAGCAGGGATCCTCACCAACACTGAAGCTTTCTTT. It is translated as CASRLAGILTNTEAFF.

In DNA, the CDR3 is TGTGCCAGCAGTTTATTGGCTAGGACAGAGGGGGTATACCAAGAGACCCAGTACTTC. Protein product: CASSLLARTEGVYQETQYF. V and J are TRBV28 and TRBJ2-5; D is possibly TRBD1 (6 bases). Deletions cut 1 base from V and 0 bases from J, with 21 bases between. Germline-derived CDR1 and CDR2 are MDHEN and SYDVKM. The CDR3 is 19 residues long.

This rearrangement joins TRBV27 to TRBJ1-5; TRBD1 is a possible D gene (6 bases). Between the trimmed V and J ends, which lost 5 bases and 5 bases, there was a span of 16 bases. The germline V gene has CDR1 MNHEY and CDR2 SMNVEV (reference sequence). There are 15 residues in the CDR3. The CDR3 nucleotides read TGTGCCAGCAGTCAGGGGACGGAGGCCCATCAGCCCCAGCATTTT. Amino acids: CASSQGTEAHQPQHF.

This clone was seen a single time. The chain joins TRBV9 to TRBJ2-5; 7 nucleotides agree with TRBD1. Unmatched junction bases numbered 4, after V lost 3 bases and J lost 2 bases. Germline lookup yields CDR1 SGDLS and CDR2 YYNGEE. The CDR3 consists of 14 residues. CDR3 nucleotide sequence: TGTGCCAGCAGCGCTAGACAGGGTCAAGAGACCCAGTACTTC. Translated: CASSARQGQETQYF.

V and J are TRBV5-4 and TRBJ2-7; 7 bases agree with TRBD2. V lost 3 bases, J lost 7 bases, and 7 bases stayed unmatched. The CDR3 length is 13 residues. CDR1 and CDR2 from the germline V gene are SGHNT and YYREEE (reference sequence). For the CDR3, the DNA is TGTGCCAGCAGCTCTTTAGCGGGCCAGGAGCAGTACTTC. Translating it yields CASSSLAGQEQYF.